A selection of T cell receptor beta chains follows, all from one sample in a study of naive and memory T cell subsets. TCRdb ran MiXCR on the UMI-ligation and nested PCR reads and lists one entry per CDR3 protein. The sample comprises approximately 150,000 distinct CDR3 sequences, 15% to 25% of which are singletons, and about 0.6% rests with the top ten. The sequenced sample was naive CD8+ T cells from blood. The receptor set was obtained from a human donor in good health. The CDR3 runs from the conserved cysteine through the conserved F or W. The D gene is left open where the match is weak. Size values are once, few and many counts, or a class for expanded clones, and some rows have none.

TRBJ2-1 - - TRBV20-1 CSAAAKLYNEQFF TGCAGTGCTGCCGCCAAGCTATACAATGAGCAGTTCTTC
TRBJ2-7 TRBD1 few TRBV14 CASSQEQGLLDEQYF TGTGCCAGCAGCCAAGAACAGGGGTTGTTGGACGAGCAGTACTTC
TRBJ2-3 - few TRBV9 CASSGHREDTQYF TGTGCCAGCAGCGGACACAGGGAAGATACGCAGTATTTT
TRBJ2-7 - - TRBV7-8 CASSYRDYRSYEQYF TGTGCCAGCAGCTACAGGGACTATCGCTCCTACGAGCAGTACTTC
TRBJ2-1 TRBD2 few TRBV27 CASSSPGGTSYNEQFF TGTGCCAGCAGTTCACCGGGAGGCACATCCTACAATGAGCAGTTCTTC
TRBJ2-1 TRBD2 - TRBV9 CASSVGGDYSYNEQFF TGTGCCAGCAGCGTAGGAGGGGACTACTCCTACAATGAGCAGTTCTTC
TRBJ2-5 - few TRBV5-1 CASSWDGAQETQYF TGCGCCAGCAGTTGGGACGGGGCTCAAGAGACCCAGTACTTC
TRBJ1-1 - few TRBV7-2 CASSLARLTEAFF TGTGCCAGCAGCTTAGCCCGATTAACTGAAGCTTTCTTT
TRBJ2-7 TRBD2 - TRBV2 CASRGTGTSGAYEQYF TGTGCCAGCAGGGGCACCGGGACTAGCGGGGCCTACGAGCAGTACTTC
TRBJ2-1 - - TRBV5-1 CASSLERGSYNEQFF TGCGCCAGCAGCTTGGAGAGGGGATCCTACAATGAGCAGTTCTTC
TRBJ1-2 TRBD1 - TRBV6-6 CASSFRTGEVYGYTF TGTGCCAGCAGCTTTCGGACAGGGGAAGTCTATGGCTACACCTTC
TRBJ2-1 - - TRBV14 CASSEDREGEQFF TGTGCCAGCAGCGAGGACAGGGAGGGTGAGCAGTTCTTC
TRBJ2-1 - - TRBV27 CARPGDRIDWGQFF TGTGCCAGGCCGGGGGACCGAATCGACTGGGGGCAGTTCTTC
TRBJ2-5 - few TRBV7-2 CASSLIPFQETQYF TGTGCCAGCAGCTTAATTCCGTTCCAAGAGACCCAGTACTTC
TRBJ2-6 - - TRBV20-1 CSARTVPGANVLTF TGCAGTGCTAGGACAGTCCCTGGGGCCAACGTCCTGACTTTC
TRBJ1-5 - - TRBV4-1 CASSPGLGEQPQHF TGCGCCAGCAGCCCCGGACTCGGAGAACAGCCCCAGCATTTT
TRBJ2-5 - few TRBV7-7 CASSWSVQETQYF TGTGCCAGCAGCTGGTCGGTTCAAGAGACCCAGTACTTC
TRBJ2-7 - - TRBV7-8 CASSLTSAYEQYF TGTGCCAGCAGCCTCACTTCGGCCTACGAGCAGTACTTC
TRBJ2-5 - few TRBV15 CATTSERQGGETQYF TGTGCCACCACCTCAGAGAGGCAGGGGGGGGAGACCCAGTACTTC
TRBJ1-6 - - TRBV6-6 CASSAGESNSPLHF TGTGCCAGCAGTGCAGGGGAGAGTAATTCACCCCTCCACTTT
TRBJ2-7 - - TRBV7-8 CASSFVGGGYEQYF TGTGCCAGCAGCTTTGTTGGGGGCGGCTACGAGCAGTACTTC
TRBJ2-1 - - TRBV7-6 CASTQPGNEQFF TGTGCCAGCACACAGCCGGGCAATGAGCAGTTCTTC
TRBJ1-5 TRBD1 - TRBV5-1 CASSLGQGYKPQHF TGCGCCAGCAGCTTAGGACAGGGGTATAAGCCCCAGCATTTT
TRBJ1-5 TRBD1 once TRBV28 CASCTQGAGQPQHF TGTGCCAGCTGTACGCAGGGGGCAGGTCAGCCCCAGCATTTT
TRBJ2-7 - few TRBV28 CASSFSGASIAYEQYF TGTGCCAGCAGTTTCTCAGGAGCCTCCATCGCCTACGAGCAGTACTTC
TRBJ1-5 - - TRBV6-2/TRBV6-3 CASSLSVRQPQHF TGTGCCAGCAGTCTTTCGGTCCGGCAGCCCCAGCATTTT
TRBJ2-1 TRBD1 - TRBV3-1 CASSQTPGQYNEQFF TGTGCCAGCAGCCAAACACCGGGACAGTACAATGAGCAGTTCTTC
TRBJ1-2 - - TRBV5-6 CASSSGTLDYTF TGTGCCAGCAGCTCGGGAACATTGGACTACACCTTC
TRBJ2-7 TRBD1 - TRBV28 CASAGTGATYEQYF TGTGCCAGCGCCGGGACAGGGGCCACCTACGAGCAGTACTTC
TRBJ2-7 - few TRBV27 CASSLDRDGFYEQYF TGTGCCAGCAGCCTAGACCGGGACGGCTTCTACGAGCAGTACTTC
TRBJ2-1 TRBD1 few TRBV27 CASSYLTGGALNEQFF TGTGCCAGCAGTTACCTCACAGGGGGCGCGTTAAATGAGCAGTTCTTC
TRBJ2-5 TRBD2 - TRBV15 CATSRGGGGEETQYF TGTGCCACCAGCAGAGGTGGGGGAGGGGAAGAGACCCAGTACTTC
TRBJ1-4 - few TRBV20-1 CSATEGHEKLFF TGCAGTGCTACTGAGGGCCATGAAAAACTGTTTTTT
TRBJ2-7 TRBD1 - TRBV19 CASSIVTGGHEQYF TGTGCCAGTAGTATTGTGACAGGGGGCCACGAGCAGTACTTC
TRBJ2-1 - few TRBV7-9 CASSQSEGEQFF TGTGCCAGCAGCCAATCCGAGGGTGAGCAGTTCTTC
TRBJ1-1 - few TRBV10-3 CAISAVADGEAFF TGTGCCATCAGTGCAGTGGCAGATGGAGAAGCTTTCTTT
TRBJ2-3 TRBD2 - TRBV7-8 CASSLWLAESTDTQYF TGTGCCAGCAGCCTCTGGCTAGCGGAGAGCACAGATACGCAGTATTTT
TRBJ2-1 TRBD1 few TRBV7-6 CASSLGDRGLNEQFF TGTGCCAGCAGCTTAGGCGACAGGGGACTCAATGAGCAGTTCTTC
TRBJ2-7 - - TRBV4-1 CASSQDPRLGYEQYF TGCGCCAGCAGCCAAGATCCGAGACTCGGCTACGAGCAGTACTTC
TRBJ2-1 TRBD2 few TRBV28 CASSFLGEGNNEQFF TGTGCCAGCAGTTTTCTGGGGGAGGGGAACAATGAGCAGTTCTTC
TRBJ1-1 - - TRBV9 CASSVGWAAGTEAFF TGTGCCAGCAGCGTAGGGTGGGCGGCTGGCACTGAAGCTTTCTTT
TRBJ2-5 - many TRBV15 CATSPEGTYQETQYF TGTGCCACCAGCCCAGAGGGGACTTACCAAGAGACCCAGTACTTC
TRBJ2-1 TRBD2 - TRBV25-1 CASSDLAADNEQFF TGTGCCAGCAGTGATCTAGCGGCCGACAATGAGCAGTTCTTC
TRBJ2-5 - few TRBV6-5 CASGSGQQETQYF TGTGCCAGCGGCTCAGGACAACAAGAGACCCAGTACTTC
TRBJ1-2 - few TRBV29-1 CSVDPWEGYGYTF TGCAGCGTAGACCCTTGGGAGGGCTATGGCTACACCTTC
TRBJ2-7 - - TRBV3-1 CASSQAGRDEQYF TGTGCCAGCAGCCAAGCGGGACGGGACGAGCAGTACTTC
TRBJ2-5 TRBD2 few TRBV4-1 CASSQGAGEETQYF TGCGCCAGCAGCCAAGGAGCGGGAGAGGAGACCCAGTACTTC
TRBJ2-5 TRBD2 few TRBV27 CASHAGGGRETQYF TGTGCCAGCCATGCGGGGGGAGGGAGAGAGACCCAGTACTTC
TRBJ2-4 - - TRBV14 CASSQEAVGQNIQYF TGTGCCAGCAGCCAGGAGGCAGTCGGCCAAAACATTCAGTACTTC
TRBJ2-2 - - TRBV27 CASSFGIRTNTGELFF TGTGCCAGCAGTTTTGGGATTCGGACGAACACCGGGGAGCTGTTTTTT
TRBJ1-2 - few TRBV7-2 CASSLVTSGDGYTF TGTGCCAGCAGCTTAGTGACATCCGGGGATGGCTACACCTTC
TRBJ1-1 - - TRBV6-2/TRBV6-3 CASSYSVLNTEAFF TGTGCCAGCAGTTACTCGGTCCTTAACACTGAAGCTTTCTTT
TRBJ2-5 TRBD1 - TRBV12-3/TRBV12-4 CASRRTTGVETQYF TGTGCCAGCAGGAGAACAACAGGGGTAGAGACCCAGTACTTC
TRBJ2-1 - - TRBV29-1 CSAPLRNEQFF TGCAGCGCCCCGTTACGAAATGAGCAGTTCTTC
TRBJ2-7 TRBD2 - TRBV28 CASTGLAPGEQYF TGTGCCAGCACGGGACTAGCGCCGGGGGAGCAGTACTTC
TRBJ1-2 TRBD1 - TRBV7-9 CASSHRDRILGYTF TGTGCCAGCAGCCATAGGGACAGGATTTTGGGCTACACCTTC
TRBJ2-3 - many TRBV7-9 CASSFGADTQYF TGTGCCAGCAGTTTCGGCGCAGATACGCAGTATTTT
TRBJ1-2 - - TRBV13 CASSSLFQNENIYRNYGYTF TGTGCCAGCAGCTCCTTATTTCAAAATGAAAATATCTACAGGAACTATGGCTACACCTTC
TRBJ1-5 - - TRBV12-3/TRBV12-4 CASSLEGTHQPQHF TGTGCCAGCAGTTTAGAGGGGACCCATCAGCCCCAGCATTTT
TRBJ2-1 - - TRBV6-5 CASSKEQGRRYNEQFF TGTGCCAGCAGTAAAGAACAGGGTCGGCGATACAATGAGCAGTTCTTC